This section outlines one T cell receptor beta chain sequence together with its context. V lost 6 bases, J lost 2 bases, and 10 bases stayed unmatched. The CDR3 covers 17 residues. The V gene's germline CDR1 is SGHRS and CDR2 YFSETQ. This record comes from a study of blood T cells in healthy people across ages. Combining a sample-barcoded 5' primer with a J-beta primer mix, a second PCR ran for roughly 7 to 12 cycles. Each of the samples gave a minimum of 3 million paired-end reads that contained CDR3. One entry per CDR3 protein, called by TCRdb with MiXCR from the 5' RACE reads. The sample yields some 560,000 distinct CDR3 sequences, about 26% seen once. These data also formed part of another study, on T cells of mothers and their children.

The origin of this receptor is a boy aged 2-9 years in good health. The gene calls are TRBV5-1 and TRBJ2-2; TRBD1 agrees at 10 bases. The material sequenced was blood. DNA of the CDR3: TGCGCCAGCACGCGTTGGACAGGGGGTGGAAACACCGGGGAGCTGTTTTTT. It is translated as CASTRWTGGGNTGELFF.